These 30 T cell receptor beta chains were all obtained from the same sample, sequenced in a study of shared clonotypes between healthy human individuals. Terminally differentiated effector memory CD45RA+ cells were excluded by CCR7 positive selection of CD45RO-negative cells. Assay: immunoSEQ multiplex PCR; the TCRdb copy retains only in-frame clones and omits some. The data show around 650,000 clones, approximately 96% seen once. What was sequenced was naive CD8+ T cells sorted from blood. Receptor source: a young woman in good health.

V gene TRBV28 combines with J gene TRBJ2-7; D gene ambiguous. Trimming pared 7 bases from V and 2 bases from J, leaving 15 bases between. Germline CDR1 reads MDHEN; CDR2 reads SYDVKM. The CDR3 length is 14 residues. The CDR3 DNA follows: TGTGCCAGCACCCCCGGGCAGGTTGCCTACGAGCAGTACTTC. Its protein is CASTPGQVAYEQYF.

The genes are TRBV29-1 and TRBJ1-2, with D perhaps TRBD1 (5 bases). There are 13 residues in the CDR3. V lost 5 bases to trimming and J lost 4 bases, with 14 bases between them. Germline V gene lookup returns CDR1 SQVTM and CDR2 ANQGSEA. The DNA of the CDR3 is TGCAGCGTTTTTCCCGGGACGTCCTATGGCTACACCTTC. As protein: CSVFPGTSYGYTF.

The genes are TRBV5-4 and TRBJ1-3; the D is unclear. V was trimmed by 4 bases and J by 0 bases, leaving 8 bases between them. This CDR3 is 14 amino acids long. Germline values: CDR1 SGHNT, CDR2 YYREEE (reference sequence). The CDR3 loop reads CASSPESSGNTIYF. Written as DNA, the CDR3 is TGTGCCAGCAGCCCCGAGAGCTCTGGAAACACCATATATTTT.

V gene TRBV2 combines with J gene TRBJ2-7; D gene ambiguous. The CDR3 loop spans 13 amino acids. The V end lost 6 bases, the J end lost 2 bases, and 11 bases lay between the germline ends. Germline V CDR1 and CDR2: SNHLY, FYNNEI. As DNA, the CDR3 is TGTGCCAGCAGCGGAGACAAAACCTACGAGCAGTACTTC. It encodes CASSGDKTYEQYF.

This chain joins TRBV27 and TRBJ2-3, with 9 bases matching TRBD2. Germline V gene sequence: CDR1 MNHEY, CDR2 SMNVEV (reference sequence). J was trimmed by 5 bases and V by 8 bases; bases with no gene match: 8. This CDR3 comprises 14 residues. The chain's CDR3 is CASGPSGELDTQYF. The CDR3 nucleotides read TGTGCCAGCGGTCCTAGCGGGGAGTTAGATACGCAGTATTTT.

The chain's CDR3 is CSALGPQGDSYGYTF. The CDR3 DNA sequence: TGCAGCGCATTGGGCCCACAGGGGGACAGCTATGGCTACACCTTC. The chain is built from TRBV29-1 and TRBJ1-2; 8 bases match TRBD1. With V trimmed by 7 bases and J by 4 bases, 14 bases remained unmatched. Germline lookup yields CDR1 SQVTM and CDR2 ANQGSEA. The CDR3 is made up of 15 amino acids. Complete variable domain (other parts from reference TRBV29-1 and TRBJ1-2): SAVISQKPSRDICQRGTSLTIQCQVDSQVTMMFWYRQQPGQSLTLIATANQGSEATYESGFVIDKFPISRPNLTFSTLTVSNMSPEDSSIYLCSALGPQGDSYGYTFGSGTRLTVV.

This chain links TRBV10-2 with TRBJ1-4, with D tentatively TRBD1 (6 bases). The germline V and J ends were trimmed by 10 bases and 8 bases, with 20 bases remaining between them. CDR1 and CDR2 from the germline V gene are WSHSY and SAAADI. The CDR3 consists of 14 residues. The CDR3 loop reads CATGGGTPREKLFF. For the CDR3, the DNA is TGCGCCACCGGGGGGGGGACACCACGAGAAAAACTGTTTTTT.

This rearrangement joins TRBV13 to TRBJ2-7; no clear D. CDR1 and CDR2 (germline): PRHDT, FYEKMQ (reference sequence). The CDR3 extends over 11 amino acids. V was pared by 5 bases and J by 4 bases, with 6 bases between. CDR3 protein: CASSQTYEQYF. CDR3 in DNA: TGTGCCAGCAGCCAAACATACGAGCAGTACTTC. Supplemented by reference TRBV13 and TRBJ2-7, the full variable domain reads AAGVIQSPRHLIKEKRETATLKCYPIPRHDTVYWYQQGPGQDPQFLISFYEKMQSDKGSIPDRFSAQQFSDYHSELNMSSLELGDSALYFCASSQTYEQYFGPGTRLTVT.

V usage is TRBV5-1 and J usage is TRBJ2-7, with D unresolved. Germline V gene sequence: CDR1 SGHRS, CDR2 YFSETQ. This CDR3 comprises 14 residues. V was pared by 1 base and J by 3 bases, with 11 bases between. The CDR3 spells CASSLSAVVYEQYF. Here the CDR3 DNA reads TGCGCCAGCAGCTTGTCTGCAGTGGTCTACGAGCAGTACTTC.

The chain uses TRBV7-8 and TRBJ2-5; D not certain. Germline lookup yields CDR1 SGHVS and CDR2 FQNEAQ. Trimming took 0 bases from V and 5 from J, leaving 7 bases between them. This CDR3 spans 13 amino acids. CDR3 sequence: CASSLALRETQYF. DNA of the CDR3: TGTGCCAGCAGCTTAGCGTTGCGGGAGACCCAGTACTTC.

In this sample, this clone turned up once. Additional DNA sequences in this sample encode the identical CDR3. Here the CDR3 DNA reads TGTGCCAGTAGTATAGACGGGGAGGACACGCAGTATTTT. This codes for CASSIDGEDTQYF. V is TRBV19 and J is TRBJ2-3; perhaps TRBD2 as D (6 bases). Looked up from germline, CDR1 is LNHDA and CDR2 is SQIVND (reference sequence). V shed 0 bases and J shed 9 bases, with 10 bases lying between them. The CDR3 runs to 13 residues. Filled out from reference TRBV19 and TRBJ2-3, the complete variable domain reads DGGITQSPKYLFRKEGQNVTLSCEQNLNHDAMYWYRQDPGQGLRLIYYSQIVNDFQKGDIAEGYSVSREKKESFPLTVTSAQKNPTAFYLCASSIDGEDTQYFGPGTRLTVL.

The table lists this clone with a count of one. The chain is built from TRBV9 and TRBJ1-1; no definite D call. The CDR3 length is 13 residues. Germline CDR1 is SGDLS and CDR2 is YYNGEE. Trimming shortened V by 4 bases and J by 1 base, and 8 bases separated the two germline ends. CDR3 sequence: CASSSWENTEAFF. The CDR3 bases are TGTGCCAGCAGCTCATGGGAGAACACTGAAGCTTTCTTT. Variable domain in full (rest from reference TRBV9 and TRBJ1-1): DSGVTQTPKHLITATGQRVTLRCSPRSGDLSVYWYQQSLDQGLQFLIQYYNGEERAKGNILERFSAQQFPDLHSELNLSSLELGDSALYFCASSSWENTEAFFGQGTRLTVV.

The chain couples TRBV2 to TRBJ1-5, with TRBD1 matching 8 bases. Germline CDR1 is SNHLY and CDR2 is FYNNEI. With V trimmed by 6 bases and J by 2 bases, 0 bases remained unmatched. This CDR3 contains 13 residues. The CDR3 region is CASRQGGNQPQHF. The CDR3 nucleotides are TGTGCCAGCAGACAGGGGGGCAATCAGCCCCAGCATTTT.

This sequence joins TRBV7-8 and TRBJ2-5, with a tentative D call TRBD2 (6 bases). CDR3 length: 15 residues. Looked up from germline, CDR1 is SGHVS and CDR2 is FQNEAQ. Trimming pared 0 bases from V and 4 bases from J, leaving 12 bases between. For the CDR3, the DNA is TGTGCCAGCAGCTTAGCTTTGGAGGAGGGAGAGACCCAGTACTTC. Amino acid sequence: CASSLALEEGETQYF. The full variable domain, rest sourced from reference TRBV7-8 and TRBJ2-5, is GAGVSQSPRYKVAKRGQDVALRCDPISGHVSLFWYQQALGQGPEFLTYFQNEAQLDKSGLPSDRFFAERPEGSVSTLKIQRTQQEDSAVYLCASSLALEEGETQYFGPGTRLLVL.

The rearrangement joins TRBV9 to TRBJ1-2; perhaps TRBD1 as D (5 bases). CDR3 size: 13 residues. Germline values: CDR1 SGDLS, CDR2 YYNGEE. Trimming removed 3 bases at V and 1 base at J, with 7 bases between. The CDR3 sequence is CASSETDNYGYTF. The CDR3 coding sequence is TGTGCCAGCAGCGAGACAGATAACTATGGCTACACCTTC.

This chain uses TRBV7-9 with TRBJ1-2; D is perhaps TRBD1 (6 bases). CDR1 is SEHNR and CDR2 is FQNEAQ in the germline V gene (reference sequence). The V end lost 2 bases, the J end lost 2 bases, and 18 bases lay between the germline ends. CDR3 length: 17 amino acids. The CDR3 nucleotides read TGTGCCAGCAGCTTACCAGACTTGACAGGACCGAACTATGGCTACACCTTC. As protein: CASSLPDLTGPNYGYTF.

Concerning this clone: The sample carries other DNA sequences with the same CDR3. V usage is TRBV27 and J usage is TRBJ2-2, with D uncertain. There are 14 residues in the CDR3. Trimming took off 0 bases at V and 0 bases at J, with 2 bases between the two ends. Germline CDR1 MNHEY, CDR2 SMNVEV (reference sequence). This chain's CDR3 is CASSLSPNTGELFF. As DNA, the CDR3 is TGTGCCAGCAGTTTATCGCCGAACACCGGGGAGCTGTTTTTT.

The rearrangement uses TRBV28 and TRBJ1-1; weak D call: TRBD1 (5 bases). Trimming took 2 bases from V and 4 from J, leaving 17 bases between them. The CDR3 runs to 16 residues. Germline V gene lookup returns CDR1 MDHEN and CDR2 SYDVKM. The CDR3 reads CASSLEALSGGTEAFF. CDR3 bases: TGTGCCAGCAGTTTAGAGGCTCTGAGTGGGGGCACTGAAGCTTTCTTT.

The chain recombines TRBV27 with TRBJ1-3; TRBD1 is a possible D gene (5 bases). V lost 3 bases and J 0 bases, leaving 12 bases between the germline ends. The CDR3 totals 16 residues. Germline CDR1 reads MNHEY; CDR2 reads SMNVEV (reference sequence). CDR3 amino acids: CASSFSGLSSGNTIYF. The CDR3 DNA follows: TGTGCCAGCAGTTTCTCGGGACTTAGCTCTGGAAACACCATATATTTT.

V usage is TRBV9 and J usage is TRBJ2-2; D may be TRBD1 (6 bases). Germline-derived CDR1 and CDR2 are SGDLS and YYNGEE. This CDR3 comprises 12 residues. V shed 4 bases and J shed 10 bases, with 11 bases lying between them. CDR3: CASSYRAEELFF. The CDR3 DNA is TGTGCCAGCAGCTACAGGGCGGAGGAGCTGTTTTTT.

The CDR3 nucleotides read TGTGCCAGCAGCGTAGAAGGCGGGAACAATGAGCAGTTCTTC. Amino acids: CASSVEGGNNEQFF. V gene TRBV9 combines with J gene TRBJ2-1; D is perhaps TRBD2 (6 bases). The CDR3 contains 14 residues. The V gene's germline CDR1 is SGDLS and CDR2 YYNGEE. V was pared by 0 bases and J by 5 bases, with 9 bases between. Looking up the rest from reference TRBV9 and TRBJ2-1 gives the full variable domain: DSGVTQTPKHLITATGQRVTLRCSPRSGDLSVYWYQQSLDQGLQFLIQYYNGEERAKGNILERFSAQQFPDLHSELNLSSLELGDSALYFCASSVEGGNNEQFFGPGTRLTVL.

The rearrangement joins TRBV30 to TRBJ2-3; D gene uncertain. From germline, CDR1 is GTSNPN and CDR2 SVGIG (reference sequence). The CDR3 runs 15 residues. V dropped 1 base and J dropped 2 bases, with 13 bases sitting between them. CDR3 loop: CAWSGANSYTDTQYF. The DNA of the CDR3 is TGTGCCTGGAGTGGGGCTAATTCTTACACAGATACGCAGTATTTT.

The chain recombines TRBV13 with TRBJ2-7, with D perhaps matching TRBD1 (6 bases). The CDR3 runs to 14 residues. Germline V CDR1 and CDR2: PRHDT, FYEKMQ (reference sequence). V was clipped by 0 bases and J by 5 bases, with 11 bases between them. The CDR3 sequence: CASSLGRNRDEQYF. The CDR3 DNA reads TGTGCCAGCAGCTTAGGCCGGAACAGGGACGAGCAGTACTTC.

The rearrangement joins TRBV28 to TRBJ1-2, with D tentatively TRBD1 (6 bases). The CDR3 consists of 18 residues. V gave up 1 base and J gave up 3 bases, with 21 bases separating them. From germline, CDR1 is MDHEN and CDR2 SYDVKM. CDR3 nucleotide sequence: TGTGCCAGCAGTTTATCGAGGGGGGGGTCAGGGACCGACTATGGCTACACCTTC. Its protein is CASSLSRGGSGTDYGYTF.

The chain joins TRBV29-1 to TRBJ2-7; D call uncertain. The CDR3 consists of 11 residues. Germline CDR1 reads SQVTM; CDR2 reads ANQGSEA. V was clipped by 0 bases and J by 6 bases, with 6 bases between them. CDR3 loop: CSVEEVGEQYF. The CDR3 DNA reads as TGCAGCGTTGAAGAGGTGGGCGAGCAGTACTTC.

The chain's CDR3 is CSVVGAENTEAFF. Written as DNA, the CDR3 is TGCAGCGTTGTAGGGGCTGAGAACACTGAAGCTTTCTTT. The chain employs TRBV29-1 and TRBJ1-1, with D possibly TRBD1 on 5 matching bases. V was clipped by 4 bases and J by 1 base, with 10 bases between them. Looked up from germline, CDR1 is SQVTM and CDR2 is ANQGSEA. The CDR3 length is 13 residues.

The chain employs TRBV4-1 and TRBJ1-5; 9 nucleotides match TRBD1. The ends lost 4 bases at V and 6 bases at J; junction bases unmatched: 7. The CDR3 loop spans 15 amino acids. CDR1 and CDR2 (germline): MGHRA, YSYEKL. This CDR3 reads CASSPRDRGGQPQHF. CDR3 DNA: TGCGCCAGCAGCCCAAGAGACAGGGGGGGTCAGCCCCAGCATTTT.

This chain joins TRBV5-1 and TRBJ2-7; D is unresolved. V lost 1 base, J lost 0 bases, and 17 bases lay in between. This CDR3 has 17 amino acids. Germline CDR1 is SGHRS and CDR2 is YFSETQ. The CDR3 sequence: CASSLSNLAGLSYEQYF. CDR3 sequence (DNA): TGCGCCAGCAGCTTGTCAAATTTGGCAGGCCTCTCCTACGAGCAGTACTTC.

The rearrangement uses TRBV2 and TRBJ1-1; TRBD1 matches at 9 bases. This CDR3 is 15 amino acids long. The V gene end was trimmed by 0 bases and the J gene end by 6 bases; junction bases not matched to a gene: 5. Per the germline V gene, CDR1 is SNHLY and CDR2 is FYNNEI. In DNA, the CDR3 is TGTGCCAGCAGTGAAGCGCGGGACAGGGAGTCTGAAGCTTTCTTT. This codes for CASSEARDRESEAFF.

The rearrangement links TRBV21-1 to TRBJ2-7. TRBV21-1 constitutes a pseudogene. CDR3 size: 12 residues. The CDR3 DNA reads TGTGCCAGCACCCCTCGTCGGGCCGAGCAGTACTTC. Translating it yields CASTPRRAEQYF.